The next 28 T cell receptor beta chains were all read from a single sample in a study of blood T cell repertoires in COVID-19 (dated by TCRdb to between 2020 and 2021). Receptor libraries were prepared by the immunoSEQ multiplex PCR assay. The table comes from immuneACCESS by way of TCRdb, which keeps in-frame sequences with V and J called. Part of the clones is missing from these tables; in studies checked, under half for an unresolved V gene and the rest for unknown reasons. The sample yields 150,000 or so clones; 70% to 80% were counted once. Together, the top ten hold roughly 5.2% of the sample. The sequencing sample was made of peripheral blood. Every receptor here comes from a woman in her 70s with COVID-19, enrolled during active disease.

The rearrangement joins TRBV7-2 to TRBJ1-1, with 8 bases that match TRBD1. The CDR3 is 15 residues long. J gave up 2 bases and V 4 bases, and 6 bases lay outside the gene matches. Germline values: CDR1 SGHTA, CDR2 FQGNSA. The CDR3 sequence: CASSSQGQVNTEAFF. As DNA, the CDR3 is TGTGCCAGCAGCTCTCAGGGACAGGTAAACACTGAAGCTTTCTTT.

The J gene is TRBJ1-4, the V gene TRBV12-3 or TRBV12-4; a possible D gene is TRBD1 (5 bases). The V end was cut by 4 bases, the J end by 6 bases, with 9 bases between. The CDR3 loop spans 13 amino acids. The CDR3 protein is CASSSAGHEKLFF. DNA of the CDR3: TGTGCCAGCAGTTCGGCAGGGCATGAAAAACTGTTTTTT.

The chain employs TRBV18 and TRBJ1-2; D is perhaps TRBD1 (6 bases). The CDR3 loop spans 13 amino acids. Trimming removed 3 bases from V and 6 bases from J, with 11 bases in between. Germline V CDR1 and CDR2: KGHSH, LQKENI. The CDR3: CASSPGTNHGYTF. As DNA, the CDR3 is TGTGCCAGCTCACCCGGGACAAATCATGGCTACACCTTC.

This clone was recorded a few times. The chain uses TRBV14 and TRBJ1-1; TRBD1 matches 9 bases. Trimming took 1 base from V and 6 from J; bases not matched to a gene: 3. Germline V gene sequence: CDR1 SGHDN, CDR2 FVKESK. CDR3 size: 14 residues. The CDR3, as DNA: TGTGCCAGCAGCCAAGTGGGACAGGGATCTGAAGCTTTCTTT. It is translated as CASSQVGQGSEAFF.

This chain uses TRBV19 with TRBJ1-3; 7 bases agree with TRBD1. The CDR3 sequence is 15 residues long. J gave up 4 bases and V 9 bases, and 12 bases lay outside the gene matches. CDR1 is LNHDA, CDR2 SQIVND, per germline (reference sequence). The chain's CDR3 is CASLTTTGAGNTIYF. The CDR3 region has the DNA TGTGCCAGCCTTACCACCACAGGGGCAGGAAACACCATATATTTT.

This chain connects TRBV7-2 to TRBJ1-2; 7 nucleotides agree with TRBD1. V was pared by 1 base and J by 7 bases, with 6 bases of the junction left unmatched. Per the germline V gene, CDR1 is SGHTA and CDR2 is FQGNSA. The CDR3 length is 14 residues. CDR3 sequence: CASSLGQGGGGYTF. The CDR3 DNA follows: TGTGCCAGCAGCTTAGGACAGGGCGGAGGTGGCTACACCTTC.

The chain has TRBV24-1 and TRBJ2-5; D unclear. Between the trimmed V and J ends, which lost 5 bases and 4 bases, there was a span of 7 bases. CDR1 is KGHDR and CDR2 is SFDVKD in the germline V gene. The CDR3 length is 12 residues. Here the CDR3 reads CATSAGSETQYF. CDR3 DNA: TGTGCCACCAGTGCAGGCTCAGAGACCCAGTACTTC.

The CDR3 coding sequence is TGCGCCAGCAGCCCTGACTTGACAGTTACTCCAACTAATGAAAAACTGTTTTTT. This codes for CASSPDLTVTPTNEKLFF. V gene TRBV5-1 combines with J gene TRBJ1-4, with a weak D call TRBD1 (5 bases). The ends were cut back, 4 bases at V and 0 bases at J, with 19 bases in the middle. CDR3 length equals 18 residues. Germline V gene data show CDR1 as SGHRS and CDR2 as YFSETQ. The full variable domain, completed using reference TRBV5-1 and TRBJ1-4, is KAGVTQTPRYLIKTRGQQVTLSCSPISGHRSVSWYQQTPGQGLQFLFEYFSETQRNKGNFPGRFSGRQFSNSRSEMNVSTLELGDSALYLCASSPDLTVTPTNEKLFFGSGTQLSVL.

V gene TRBV7-8 combines with J gene TRBJ2-2; the D gene is possibly TRBD2 (5 bases). The germline gives CDR1 SGHVS, CDR2 FQNEAQ. V lost 5 bases, J lost 8 bases, and 18 bases lay in between. The CDR3 totals 15 residues. In DNA, the CDR3 is TGTGCCAGCAGCGGGAGTGGAGGATCGACGGGGGAGCTGTTTTTT. Amino acids: CASSGSGGSTGELFF.

The V and J genes are TRBV6-5 and TRBJ1-2; 9 bases are a match to TRBD1. After removal of 6 bases from V and 5 bases from J, the junction contained 7 bases not matched to a gene. Per the germline V gene, CDR1 is MNHEY and CDR2 is SVGAGI. The CDR3 length is 14 residues. CDR3 region: CASRPGQGMYGYTF. Written as DNA, the CDR3 is TGTGCCAGCAGGCCCGGACAGGGGATGTATGGCTACACCTTC.

V and J are TRBV7-9 and TRBJ1-3; D not resolved. The CDR3 spans 14 residues. Germline lookup yields CDR1 SEHNR and CDR2 FQNEAQ (reference sequence). The V and J ends lost 7 bases and 1 base respectively, with 11 bases between them. The CDR3 loop reads CASIAVRSGNTIYF. The DNA of the CDR3 is TGTGCCAGCATCGCCGTACGGTCTGGAAACACCATATATTTT.

The genes are TRBV6-5 and TRBJ1-1, with D possibly matching TRBD1 (6 bases). V was clipped by 6 bases and J by 0 bases, with 14 bases between them. This CDR3 is 15 amino acids long. CDR1 and CDR2 (germline): MNHEY, SVGAGI. CDR3 nucleotide sequence: TGTGCCAGCAGACCCTCAGGGGCCCTGAACACTGAAGCTTTCTTT. Residues: CASRPSGALNTEAFF.

In this sample, this clone turned up once. This chain links TRBV30 with TRBJ2-1, with TRBD2 identical over 9 bases. The CDR3 runs 16 residues. V lost 0 bases to trimming and J lost 1 base; unmatched junction nucleotides: 4. Germline CDR1 and CDR2: GTSNPN and SVGIG (reference sequence). Here the CDR3 reads CAWSVAGGQSYNEQFF. The CDR3 DNA reads as TGTGCCTGGAGTGTAGCGGGGGGTCAGTCCTACAATGAGCAGTTCTTC.

The chain has TRBV20-1 and TRBJ1-2, with TRBD1 identical over 7 bases. This CDR3 spans 10 amino acids. Germline loops: CDR1 DFQATT, CDR2 SNEGSKA (reference sequence). Trimming removed 6 bases from V and 7 bases from J; junction bases left unmatched: 2. The CDR3 protein is CSADRVGYTF. The CDR3, as DNA: TGCAGTGCCGACAGGGTTGGCTACACCTTC.

CDR3 DNA sequence: TGCGCCAGCAGCCTTACAGGGATCGAGCAGTACTTC. Amino acids: CASSLTGIEQYF. This chain links TRBV4-1 with TRBJ2-7, with D perhaps TRBD1 (6 bases). From germline, CDR1 is MGHRA and CDR2 YSYEKL. The CDR3 runs to 12 residues. The V end lost 4 bases, the J end lost 6 bases, and 10 bases lay between the germline ends.

The rearrangement uses TRBV5-1 and TRBJ1-1; the D is unclear. This CDR3 has 13 amino acids. Germline V gives CDR1 SGHRS, CDR2 YFSETQ. Trimming removed 4 bases at V and 1 base at J, with 8 bases between. The CDR3 reads CASSPVWNTEAFF. The DNA of the CDR3 is TGCGCCAGCAGCCCGGTATGGAACACTGAAGCTTTCTTT.

The V gene is TRBV19, the J gene TRBJ2-5; D is perhaps TRBD1 (6 bases). CDR3 length: 13 residues. The germline CDR1 and CDR2 sequences are LNHDA and SQIVND (reference sequence). V lost 6 bases to trimming and J lost 2 bases, with 10 bases between them. The CDR3 DNA sequence: TGTGCCAGTAGGGACAGTACTCAAGAGACCCAGTACTTC. Translating it yields CASRDSTQETQYF.

The gene calls are TRBV30 and TRBJ1-1; 9 nucleotides agree with TRBD1. CDR1 is GTSNPN and CDR2 is SVGIG in the germline V gene (reference sequence). CDR3 length equals 14 residues. With V trimmed by 3 bases and J by 4 bases, 6 bases remained unmatched. The CDR3 sequence: CAWSQQGAGTEAFF. The CDR3 nucleotides read TGTGCCTGGAGCCAACAGGGGGCGGGCACTGAAGCTTTCTTT.

CDR3 sequence reads: CASSSQPQGRNTEAFF. The CDR3 DNA follows: TGTGCCAGCAGCTCACAACCACAGGGTCGGAACACTGAAGCTTTCTTT. V usage is TRBV5-4 and J usage is TRBJ1-1; D might be TRBD1 (6 bases). In germline, CDR1 is SGHNT, CDR2 YYREEE (reference sequence). Trimming cost V 3 bases and J 1 base, with 16 bases left between them. This CDR3 spans 16 amino acids.

The chain is built from TRBV27 and TRBJ1-6; the D is unclear. V gave up 8 bases and J gave up 9 bases, with 17 bases separating them. The CDR3 has 14 residues. Germline V gives CDR1 MNHEY, CDR2 SMNVEV (reference sequence). DNA for the CDR3: TGTGCCAGCGGGAGCTCGGGCTTCCCTTCACCCCTCCACTTT. Protein: CASGSSGFPSPLHF.

CDR3 in amino acids: CASDVGGGFSNQPQHF. The CDR3 DNA is TGTGCCAGCGACGTGGGGGGGGGATTTAGCAATCAGCCCCAGCATTTT. This chain links TRBV28 with TRBJ1-5, with a possible D match to TRBD1 (5 bases). CDR1 is MDHEN, CDR2 SYDVKM, per germline. The CDR3 totals 16 residues. With 8 bases removed from V and 0 bases from J, the gap between germline ends came to 17 bases.

V gene TRBV6-5 combines with J gene TRBJ2-3; D possibly corresponds to TRBD2 (5 bases). V lost 6 bases and J 5 bases, leaving 9 bases between the germline ends. This CDR3 has 12 amino acids. CDR1 is MNHEY and CDR2 is SVGAGI in the germline V gene. CDR3 DNA: TGTGCCAGCAGGTCGAGCGGAGATACGCAGTATTTT. Translating it yields CASRSSGDTQYF.

The CDR3 spells CASTPRTGDPNEQFF. CDR3 nucleotides: TGTGCCAGCACCCCTCGGACAGGGGACCCTAATGAGCAGTTCTTC. V gene TRBV6-6 combines with J gene TRBJ2-1, with 9 bases identical to TRBD1. In germline, CDR1 is MNHNY, CDR2 SVGAGI (reference sequence). The trim removed 7 bases at V and 7 bases at J, leaving 11 bases unmatched. CDR3 size: 15 residues.

The genes are TRBV24-1 and TRBJ2-1, with 10 nucleotides matching TRBD2. V was clipped by 1 base and J by 0 bases; unmatched bases: 2. The CDR3 spans 17 residues. From germline, CDR1 is KGHDR and CDR2 SFDVKD. The CDR3 nucleotides read TGTGCCACCAGTGATTTACCTAGCGGGGGCTCCTACAATGAGCAGTTCTTC. This codes for CATSDLPSGGSYNEQFF.

This clone was seen a single time. J is TRBJ1-4 and V is TRBV30; possible D gene TRBD1, 6 bases. Deletions cut 6 bases from V and 5 bases from J, with 16 bases between. Germline V gene sequence: CDR1 GTSNPN, CDR2 SVGIG (reference sequence). The CDR3 is 14 amino acids. CDR3 amino acids: CACNEGDGNEKLFF. The CDR3, as DNA: TGTGCCTGCAACGAGGGGGACGGAAATGAAAAACTGTTTTTT.

The chain uses TRBV28 and TRBJ1-2; TRBD1 matches at 11 bases. The CDR3 is made up of 15 amino acids. V was pared by 4 bases and J by 7 bases, with 8 bases of the junction left unmatched. The germline gives CDR1 MDHEN, CDR2 SYDVKM. CDR3 loop: CASSSPSGTGGGYTF. Here the CDR3 DNA reads TGTGCCAGCAGTTCCCCGAGTGGGACAGGGGGTGGCTACACCTTC.

CDR3 in amino acids: CASSKGDLTYEQYF. The CDR3 DNA follows: TGTGCCAGCAGCAAGGGGGATCTTACCTACGAGCAGTACTTC. This chain connects TRBV5-6 to TRBJ2-7; tentatively, D is TRBD1 (6 bases). V lost 4 bases and J 2 bases, leaving 13 bases between the germline ends. The germline gives CDR1 SGHDT, CDR2 YYEEEE. The CDR3 has 14 residues.

This sequence joins TRBV7-8 and TRBJ2-1; tentatively, D is TRBD2 (5 bases). The CDR3 is 13 residues long. Per the germline V gene, CDR1 is SGHVS and CDR2 is FQNEAQ. V lost 6 bases and J lost 9, with 15 bases in between. In DNA, the CDR3 is TGTGCCAGCAGACCCCACACCCGGGGTGAGCAGTTCTTC. Translating gives CASRPHTRGEQFF. Drawing the rest from reference TRBV7-8 and TRBJ2-1, the complete variable domain is GAGVSQSPRYKVAKRGQDVALRCDPISGHVSLFWYQQALGQGPEFLTYFQNEAQLDKSGLPSDRFFAERPEGSVSTLKIQRTQQEDSAVYLCASRPHTRGEQFFGPGTRLTVL.